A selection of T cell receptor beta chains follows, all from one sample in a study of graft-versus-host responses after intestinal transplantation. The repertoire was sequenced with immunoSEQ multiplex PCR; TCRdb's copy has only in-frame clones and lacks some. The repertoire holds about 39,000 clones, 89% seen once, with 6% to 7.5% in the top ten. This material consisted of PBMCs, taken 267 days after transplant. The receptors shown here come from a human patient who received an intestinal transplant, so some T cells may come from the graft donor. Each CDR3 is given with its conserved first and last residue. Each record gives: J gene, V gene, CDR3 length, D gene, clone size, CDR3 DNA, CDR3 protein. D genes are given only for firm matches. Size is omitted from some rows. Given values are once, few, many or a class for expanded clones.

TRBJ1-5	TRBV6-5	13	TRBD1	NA	TGTGCCAGTTCAGACAGGGCCAATCAGCCCCAGCATTTT	CASSDRANQPQHF
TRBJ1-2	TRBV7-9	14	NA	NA	TGTGCCAGCAGCTTAATGGAGCATAACTATGGCTACACCTTC	CASSLMEHNYGYTF
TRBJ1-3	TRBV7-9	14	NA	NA	TGTGCCAGCAGCCCGGGGATCTCTGGAAACACCATATATTTT	CASSPGISGNTIYF
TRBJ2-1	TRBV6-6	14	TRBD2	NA	TGTGCCACCGGGCCTTTCCGGGGGGGCAATGAGCAGTTCTTC	CATGPFRGGNEQFF
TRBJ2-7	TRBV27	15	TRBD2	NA	TGTGCCAGCAGTTTACGGCGGGGGGCCACCTACGAGCAGTACTTC	CASSLRRGATYEQYF
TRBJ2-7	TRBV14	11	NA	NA	TGTGCCAGCAGCCATAGAGACGAGCAGTACTTC	CASSHRDEQYF
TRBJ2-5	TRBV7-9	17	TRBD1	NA	TGTGCCAGCAGCTTCAGAGAACACAGGGGGCGAGGAGAGACCCAGTACTTC	CASSFREHRGRGETQYF
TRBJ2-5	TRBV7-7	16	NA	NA	TGTGCCAGCAGCTTAGGTCCAGGGGGGTACCAAGAGACCCAGTACTTC	CASSLGPGGYQETQYF
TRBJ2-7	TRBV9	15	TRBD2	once	TGTGCCAGCAGCGTAGACGGGGGGGGCCCCTACGAGCAGTACTTC	CASSVDGGGPYEQYF
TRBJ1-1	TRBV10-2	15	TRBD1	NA	TGCGCCAGCAGTGAGTCAAGGGGGCATTATACTGAAGCTTTCTTT	CASSESRGHYTEAFF
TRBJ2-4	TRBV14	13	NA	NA	TGTGCCAGCAGCCCTGCTGGGTCAAACATTCAGTACTTC	CASSPAGSNIQYF
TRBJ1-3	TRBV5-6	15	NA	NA	TGTGCCAGCAGCAGAAACAGGTTAGCTGGAAACACCATATATTTT	CASSRNRLAGNTIYF
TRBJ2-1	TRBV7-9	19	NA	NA	TGTGCCAGCAGCTTCCTTCCTCCCTCCGAGTGGGGGGAGTACAATGAGCAGTTCTTC	CASSFLPPSEWGEYNEQFF
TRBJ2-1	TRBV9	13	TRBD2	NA	TGTGCCAGTGGGAGGGGTACCTACAATGAGCAGTTCTTC	CASGRGTYNEQFF
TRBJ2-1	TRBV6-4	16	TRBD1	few	TGTGCCAGCAGTGACTCCCCGGGACAGGGGCACAATGAGCAGTTCTTC	CASSDSPGQGHNEQFF
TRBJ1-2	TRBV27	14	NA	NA	TGTGCCAGCAGTTCCGCCCCGGGTAACTATGGCTACACCTTC	CASSSAPGNYGYTF
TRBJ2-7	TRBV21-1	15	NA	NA	TGTGCCAGCAGCATGTTCGAGTCAGGGCAATACGAGCAGTACTTC	CASSMFESGQYEQYF
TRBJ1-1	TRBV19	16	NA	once	TGTGCCAGTACCCTTCACCATTTAGGGGGGAACACTGAAGCTTTCTTT	CASTLHHLGGNTEAFF
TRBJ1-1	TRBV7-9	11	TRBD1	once	TGTGCCAGCAAAGGGGGCGCTGAAGCTTTCTTT	CASKGGAEAFF
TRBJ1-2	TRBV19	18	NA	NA	TGTGCCAGTAGTATCGGGTGGGGTGAAGGTGTTTATAACTATGGCTACACCTTC	CASSIGWGEGVYNYGYTF
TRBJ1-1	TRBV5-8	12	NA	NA	TGTGCCAGCAGCTCGGGTACGGTGGGAGCTTTCTTT	CASSSGTVGAFF
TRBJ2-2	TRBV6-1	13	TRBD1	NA	TGTGCCAGCAGGGACAGGGGTACCGGGGAGCTGTTTTTT	CASRDRGTGELFF
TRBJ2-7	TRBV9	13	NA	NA	TGTGCCAGCAGCGTAGGAGGGTTCCACGAGCAGTACTTC	CASSVGGFHEQYF
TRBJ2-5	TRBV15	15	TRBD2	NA	TGTGCCACCAGCAGAGTAAGCGGGGGTGGGGAGACCCAGTACTTC	CATSRVSGGGETQYF
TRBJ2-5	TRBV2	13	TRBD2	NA	TGTGCCAGCGGCTCGGGAGGTCAGGAGACCCAGTACTTC	CASGSGGQETQYF
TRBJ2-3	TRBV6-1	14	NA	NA	TGTGCCAGCCTTTTGACAGACTCCACAGATACGCAGTATTTT	CASLLTDSTDTQYF
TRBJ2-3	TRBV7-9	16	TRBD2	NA	TGTGCCAGCAGCTACGACCTCGGACTAGCGAAAGATACGCAGTATTTT	CASSYDLGLAKDTQYF
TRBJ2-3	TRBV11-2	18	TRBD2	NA	TGTGCCAGCAGCTCAAGGGGGGTAGCGGGGGTTGGCACAGATACGCAGTATTTT	CASSSRGVAGVGTDTQYF
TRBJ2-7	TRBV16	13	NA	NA	TGTGCCAGCAGTCTCGGGACACTCTACGAGCAGTACTTC	CASSLGTLYEQYF
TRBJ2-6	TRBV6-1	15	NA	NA	TGTGCCAGCAGTTCAGGGAACCCCGGGGCCAACGTCCTGACTTTC	CASSSGNPGANVLTF
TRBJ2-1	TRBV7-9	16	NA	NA	TGTGCCAGCAGCAACCCCATACGGGCCGTTTACAATGAGCAGTTCTTC	CASSNPIRAVYNEQFF
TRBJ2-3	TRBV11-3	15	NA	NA	TGTGCCAGCAGCTTAAGTGGTCCTAGCACAGATACGCAGTATTTT	CASSLSGPSTDTQYF
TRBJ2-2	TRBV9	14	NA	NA	TGTGCCAGCAGCGGGAGCACGAACACCGGGGAGCTGTTTTTT	CASSGSTNTGELFF
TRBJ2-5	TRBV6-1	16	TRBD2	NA	TGTGCCAGCAGTGAAGGGCCACTAGCGGGGGGGGAGACCCAGTACTTC	CASSEGPLAGGETQYF
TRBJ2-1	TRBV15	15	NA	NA	TGTGCCACCAGCAGAGAATTGGGAGGCCGCAATGAGCAGTTCTTC	CATSRELGGRNEQFF
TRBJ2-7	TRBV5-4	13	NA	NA	TGTGCCAGCAGCTGGGGACTCAACTACGAGCAGTACTTC	CASSWGLNYEQYF
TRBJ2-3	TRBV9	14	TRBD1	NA	TGTGCCAGCAGCGTCGGGACAGGGGCAGATACGCAGTATTTT	CASSVGTGADTQYF
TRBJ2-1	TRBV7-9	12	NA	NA	TGTGCCAGCAGCTTAGGGAACAATGAGCAGTTCTTC	CASSLGNNEQFF
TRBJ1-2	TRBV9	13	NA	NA	TGTGCCAGCAGCTCCGGGACCGTGTATGGCTACACCTTC	CASSSGTVYGYTF
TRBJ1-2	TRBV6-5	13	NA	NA	TGTGCCAGCAGTTACACAGGGCCCGATGGCTACACCTTC	CASSYTGPDGYTF